This T cell receptor (beta chain) derives from a study of ipilimumab plus nivolumab after autologous stem cell transplantation. Broader study findings: Authors suggest TCR repertoire, Treg phenotype and gut microbiota support further study.

Dosing: nivolumab 3 mg/kg IV, weeks 1, 4, 7, 10, then every two weeks to week 26. The method was immunoSEQ multiplex PCR; TCRdb's version includes in-frame clones alone and lacks a portion of them. The table has 20,000 to 25,000 clones, approximately 73% seen once. Trimming cost V 8 bases and J 5 bases; bases outside gene matches: 9. The CDR3 has 14 amino acids. Germline V gene data show CDR1 as LNHNV and CDR2 as YYDKDF (reference sequence). As to this clone: Its target is not known.

The sample was PBMCs, taken in a trial of ipilimumab plus nivolumab as post-transplant consolidation. This receptor was identified in a male donor with diffuse large B-cell lymphoma. The chain links TRBV15 to TRBJ2-3, with TRBD2 matching 8 bases. For the CDR3, the DNA is TGTGCCACCTCTGTCGGGAGGGCAGTAGATACGCAGTATTTT. It is translated as CATSVGRAVDTQYF.